This T cell receptor (beta chain) was identified during a study of OX40 agonist ivuxolimab in advanced cancers. Study results and caveats: The study observed clonal expansion of CD4+ and CD8+ blood T cells by week 6 at 0.1 to 3.0 mg/kg. Some nonresponders also had low normalized T-cell clonal expansion.

Here immunoSEQ multiplex PCR was the method, and the copy in TCRdb shows in-frame clones only, minus some. The sample has roughly 61,000 clones, over 80% seen once. A history of autoimmune disease or systemic immunosuppression excluded patients. Trimming cost V 2 bases and J 5 bases; bases outside gene matches: 7. This CDR3 spans 15 amino acids. Per germline, CDR1 MNHEY and CDR2 SVGAGI. In the case of this clone: Its antigen is as yet unknown.

The chain employs TRBV6-5 and TRBJ1-2, with 8 nucleotides matching TRBD1. Sequencing was performed on CD4+ or CD8+ T cells sorted from blood, taken in a trial of the OX40 agonist ivuxolimab. The source of this sequence is an adult with an advanced solid tumor such as melanoma, head and neck, liver or kidney cancer. For the CDR3, the DNA is TGTGCCAGCAGTTACGGGACAGGCGAATCGTATGGCTACACCTTC. Protein: CASSYGTGESYGYTF.